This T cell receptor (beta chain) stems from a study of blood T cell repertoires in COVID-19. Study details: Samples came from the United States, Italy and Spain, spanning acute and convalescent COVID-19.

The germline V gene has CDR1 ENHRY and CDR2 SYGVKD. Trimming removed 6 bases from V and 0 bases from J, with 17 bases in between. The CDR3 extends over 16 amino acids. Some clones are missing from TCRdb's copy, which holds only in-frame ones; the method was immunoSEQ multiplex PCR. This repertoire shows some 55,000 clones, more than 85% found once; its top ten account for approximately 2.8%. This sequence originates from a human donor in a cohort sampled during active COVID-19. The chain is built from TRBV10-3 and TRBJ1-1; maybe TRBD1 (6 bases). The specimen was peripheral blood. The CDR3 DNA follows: TGTGCCATCAGGAAGCTCCCAGACAGGATGAACACTGAAGCTTTCTTT. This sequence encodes CAIRKLPDRMNTEAFF.